A single sample is the source of the 23 T cell receptor beta chains below, sequenced in a study of T cell changes during pregnancy in multiple sclerosis. Profiling relied on immunoSEQ multiplex PCR, and the TCRdb table lists in-frame clones only, not all of them. The table has tens of thousands of clones, 75% to 95% seen once. Specimen: CD8+ T cells from peripheral blood mononuclear cells, collected before pregnancy. All receptors come from a female donor with multiple sclerosis, enrolled in a pregnancy study.

The rearrangement uses TRBV2 and TRBJ1-2; the D is unclear. CDR1 and CDR2 (germline): SNHLY, FYNNEI. This CDR3 has 13 amino acids. V was trimmed by 0 bases and J by 8 bases, leaving 10 bases between them. CDR3 nucleotides: TGTGCCAGCAGTGAAGCGACGGAGTGGGGCTACACCTTC. Its translation is CASSEATEWGYTF.

The rearrangement uses TRBV7-9 and TRBJ1-2, with D possibly TRBD1 on 5 matching bases. The germline V and J ends were trimmed by 2 bases and 3 bases, with 10 bases remaining between them. The CDR3 has 14 residues. Germline V gives CDR1 SEHNR, CDR2 FQNEAQ (reference sequence). CDR3 loop: CASSLYRSDYGYTF. CDR3 coding DNA: TGTGCCAGCAGCTTATACAGGAGTGACTATGGCTACACCTTC.

V gene TRBV11-2 combines with J gene TRBJ2-7; no clear D. Trimming shortened V by 5 bases and J by 2 bases, and 13 bases separated the two germline ends. The CDR3 covers 14 residues. Germline V lookup: CDR1 SGHAT, CDR2 FQNNGV. In DNA, the CDR3 is TGTGCCAGCAGCCCCCCAGGTCTACCCTACGAGCAGTACTTC. Its protein product is CASSPPGLPYEQYF.

The V and J genes are TRBV7-9 and TRBJ1-2, with 9 bases identical to TRBD1. The CDR3 is 15 residues long. Germline CDR1 reads SEHNR; CDR2 reads FQNEAQ (reference sequence). V gave up 3 bases and J gave up 8 bases; unmatched junction bases: 10. CDR3 loop: CASSFRTGEGWGYTF. In DNA, the CDR3 is TGTGCCAGCAGCTTCCGGACAGGGGAGGGGTGGGGCTACACCTTC. Together with reference TRBV7-9 and TRBJ1-2, the CDR3 gives the full variable domain: DTGVSQNPRHKITKRGQNVTFRCDPISEHNRLYWYRQTLGQGPEFLTYFQNEAQLEKSRLLSDRFSAERPKGSFSTLEIQRTEQGDSAMYLCASSFRTGEGWGYTFGSGTRLTVV.

The V and J genes are TRBV7-2 and TRBJ1-3; D ambiguous. CDR3 length equals 15 residues. The germline V gene has CDR1 SGHTA and CDR2 FQGNSA. V was trimmed by 2 bases and J by 3 bases, leaving 11 bases between them. The CDR3 protein is CASSLWVGDGNTIYF. Here the CDR3 DNA reads TGTGCCAGCAGCTTATGGGTCGGGGATGGAAACACCATATATTTT.

This rearrangement joins TRBV9 to TRBJ2-7; the match to TRBD1 covers 10 bases. Germline lookup yields CDR1 SGDLS and CDR2 YYNGEE. J gave up 7 bases and V 3 bases, and 19 bases lay outside the gene matches. The CDR3 length is 18 residues. The CDR3 DNA follows: TGTGCCAGCAGCGCTCAGACAGGGGGCGACTCAATAGGAGGGGAGCAGTACTTC. Its translation: CASSAQTGGDSIGGEQYF.

The CDR3 DNA reads as TGTGCCAGTAGTATTACAGGGGGCGACACCGGGGAGCTGTTTTTT. This gives the protein CASSITGGDTGELFF. The J gene is TRBJ2-2, the V gene TRBV19; TRBD1 agrees at 9 bases. CDR1 and CDR2 (germline): LNHDA, SQIVND (reference sequence). V shed 3 bases, J shed 3 bases, and the junction held 2 bases outside the gene matches. This CDR3 contains 15 residues.

The chain links TRBV13 to TRBJ2-7, with D unclear. V shed 3 bases and J shed 3 bases, with 12 bases lying between them. The CDR3 has 14 residues. CDR1 is PRHDT and CDR2 is FYEKMQ in the germline V gene (reference sequence). DNA of the CDR3: TGTGCCAGCAGCTTGCGAACAGTACACTACGAGCAGTACTTC. Translation gives CASSLRTVHYEQYF.

The chain is built from TRBV6-6 and TRBJ1-2, with TRBD1 matching over 8 bases. Trimming cost V 4 bases and J 4 bases; bases outside gene matches: 5. Germline V gene lookup returns CDR1 MNHNY and CDR2 SVGAGI (reference sequence). This CDR3 has 14 amino acids. CDR3 bases: TGTGCCAGCAGTTCCGCTGACAGGGGCTATGGCTACACCTTC. Amino acid sequence: CASSSADRGYGYTF.

V and J are TRBV6-6 and TRBJ1-2; the match to TRBD1 covers 7 bases. Per germline, CDR1 MNHNY and CDR2 SVGAGI (reference sequence). Trimming at V came to 0 bases and at J to 8 bases, leaving 6 bases not matched to a gene. The CDR3 spans 14 residues. CDR3 in amino acids: CASSYSEGAGGYTF. CDR3 sequence (DNA): TGTGCCAGCAGTTACTCGGAGGGGGCAGGGGGCTACACCTTC.

The V and J genes are TRBV5-8 and TRBJ1-1; D remains ambiguous. The CDR3 runs to 13 residues. CDR1 and CDR2 from the germline V gene are SGHTS and YDEGEE. V lost 0 bases and J lost 0, with 3 bases in between. CDR3 region: CASSLVMNTEAFF. For the CDR3, the DNA is TGTGCCAGCAGCTTGGTTATGAACACTGAAGCTTTCTTT.

J is TRBJ1-2 and V is TRBV5-1; 9 bases line up with TRBD1. The trim removed 1 base at V and 4 bases at J, leaving 2 bases unmatched. CDR1 is SGHRS, CDR2 YFSETQ, per germline. The CDR3 spans 14 residues. CDR3 in amino acids: CASSLKGQGYGYTF. The CDR3 DNA follows: TGCGCCAGCAGCTTGAAGGGACAGGGCTATGGCTACACCTTC.

The chain links TRBV5-1 to TRBJ1-3; perhaps TRBD1 as D (5 bases). V was trimmed by 4 bases and J by 4 bases, leaving 9 bases between them. Germline CDR1 and CDR2: SGHRS and YFSETQ. The CDR3 length is 13 residues. CDR3 protein: CASSHGGGNTIYF. Written as DNA, the CDR3 is TGCGCCAGCAGCCACGGGGGAGGAAACACCATATATTTT.

The genes are TRBV11-2 and TRBJ2-1; 9 bases match TRBD2. The CDR3 has 16 amino acids. V lost 0 bases and J lost 8; bases outside the gene matches: 8. Germline CDR1 is SGHAT and CDR2 is FQNNGV. The CDR3 reads CASSLDWRGGFDEQFF. CDR3 sequence (DNA): TGTGCCAGCAGCTTAGACTGGCGGGGGGGCTTCGATGAGCAGTTCTTC. Based on the CDR3 plus reference TRBV11-2 and TRBJ2-1, the full variable domain is EAGVAQSPRYKIIEKRQSVAFWCNPISGHATLYWYQQILGQGPKLLIQFQNNGVVDDSQLPKDRFSAERLKGVDSTLKIQPAKLEDSAVYLCASSLDWRGGFDEQFFGPGTRLTVL.

The J gene is TRBJ1-2, the V gene TRBV2; 7 bases fit TRBD1. Germline V lookup: CDR1 SNHLY, CDR2 FYNNEI. The V segment lost 2 bases and the J segment 6 bases; nucleotides outside the gene matches: 6. The CDR3 loop spans 14 amino acids. In DNA, the CDR3 is TGTGCCAGCAGTGAACAAGTCAGGGGGAATGGCTACACCTTC. Protein sequence: CASSEQVRGNGYTF.

The V and J genes are TRBV6-1 and TRBJ2-1, with D possibly being TRBD2 (7 bases). The CDR3 loop spans 15 amino acids. Germline V gene data show CDR1 as MNHNS and CDR2 as SASEGT. The V gene lost 0 bases and the J gene lost 8 bases, with 14 bases spanning the gap. This chain's CDR3 is CASSEAGGPGYEQFF. The CDR3 DNA sequence: TGTGCCAGCAGTGAAGCGGGGGGGCCGGGTTATGAGCAGTTCTTC.

V and J are TRBV9 and TRBJ1-4, with a tentative D call TRBD1 (6 bases). The germline CDR1 and CDR2 sequences are SGDLS and YYNGEE. Trimming stripped 0 bases from V and 7 bases from J, with 10 bases between. The CDR3 runs to 14 residues. CDR3 DNA sequence: TGTGCCAGCAGCGTAGATGGGGGGGCTGAAAAACTGTTTTTT. It codes for CASSVDGGAEKLFF. Based on the CDR3 plus reference TRBV9 and TRBJ1-4, the full variable domain is DSGVTQTPKHLITATGQRVTLRCSPRSGDLSVYWYQQSLDQGLQFLIQYYNGEERAKGNILERFSAQQFPDLHSELNLSSLELGDSALYFCASSVDGGAEKLFFGSGTQLSVL.

The chain employs TRBV9 and TRBJ1-4; 9 bases line up with TRBD1. Germline CDR1 is SGDLS and CDR2 is YYNGEE. Losses at the gene ends were 3 bases for V and 6 bases for J; bases not matched to a gene: 6. The CDR3 totals 15 residues. The CDR3 reads CASSAYRGPDEKLFF. The CDR3 DNA reads TGTGCCAGCAGCGCCTACAGGGGGCCGGATGAAAAACTGTTTTTT.

The J gene is TRBJ2-1, the V gene TRBV9; perhaps TRBD2 as D (6 bases). The CDR3 totals 17 residues. The V end was cut by 0 bases, the J end by 3 bases, with 16 bases between. Germline loops: CDR1 SGDLS, CDR2 YYNGEE. The CDR3 DNA reads TGTGCCAGCAGCGTAGGAGGGAGCTGGGGGGTCTACAATGAGCAGTTCTTC. Its translation: CASSVGGSWGVYNEQFF. The full variable domain, with the rest looked up from reference TRBV9 and TRBJ2-1, is DSGVTQTPKHLITATGQRVTLRCSPRSGDLSVYWYQQSLDQGLQFLIQYYNGEERAKGNILERFSAQQFPDLHSELNLSSLELGDSALYFCASSVGGSWGVYNEQFFGPGTRLTVL.

This chain links TRBV28 with TRBJ2-6; possible D gene TRBD1, 5 bases. The CDR3 extends over 16 amino acids. V lost 2 bases and J lost 0, with 8 bases in between. Germline V gene lookup returns CDR1 MDHEN and CDR2 SYDVKM. For the CDR3, the DNA is TGTGCCAGCAGTTTAGACAGATACTCTGGGGCCAACGTCCTGACTTTC. Translation gives CASSLDRYSGANVLTF.

CDR3 protein: CASTRGVSTEAFF. CDR3 in DNA: TGTGCCAGCACCCGGGGAGTGAGCACTGAAGCTTTCTTT. The J gene is TRBJ1-1, the V gene TRBV9; D is unclear. CDR3 length equals 13 residues. The V and J ends lost 6 bases and 4 bases respectively, with 13 bases between them. CDR1 and CDR2 (germline): SGDLS, YYNGEE.

V gene TRBV7-2 combines with J gene TRBJ1-5; D gene ambiguous. CDR3 size: 12 residues. CDR1 and CDR2 (germline): SGHTA, FQGNSA. Trimming removed 4 bases from V and 4 bases from J, with 5 bases in between. The CDR3 loop is CASSYTNQPQHF. CDR3 nucleotide sequence: TGTGCCAGCAGCTACACAAATCAGCCCCAGCATTTT.

This clone was picked up a small number of times. The chain carries TRBV7-9 and TRBJ2-7, with D unclear. The germline V gene has CDR1 SEHNR and CDR2 FQNEAQ (reference sequence). This CDR3 is built from 11 residues. Trimming stripped 4 bases from V and 8 bases from J, with 9 bases between. CDR3: CASSSEEQQYF. The CDR3 DNA follows: TGTGCCAGCAGCTCCGAAGAGCAGCAGTACTTC.